The T cell receptor (beta chain) described here comes from a study of Graves' ophthalmopathy and Graves' hyperthyroidism. The TCR beta CDR3 regions underwent amplification from RNA transcripts. After a first-round RT-PCR with HTBI primers, a second-round multiplex PCR was run. TCRdb re-called the multiplex PCR reads through MiXCR, storing one row per CDR3 protein. The sample shows 650,000 to 800,000 distinct CDR3 sequences, 35% to 45% of them seen only once. Study-level results: Blood repertoires reportedly contained most expanded thyroid clonotypes above 0.001 frequency.

The CDR3 totals 13 residues. V gave up 4 bases and J gave up 7 bases, with 13 bases separating them. The germline CDR1 and CDR2 sequences are SGHVS and FNYEAQ. Other autoimmune diseases, uncontrolled infections, pregnancy and lactation each led to patient exclusion. This clonotype has only a few counts. What it recognizes is unknown. This TCR was sampled from an adult man with Graves' ophthalmopathy. This chain links TRBV7-6 with TRBJ2-5; possible D gene TRBD1, 6 bases. The sequencing input was peripheral blood. CDR3 region: CASSSRTEGTQYF. CDR3 nucleotide sequence: TGTGCCAGCAGCTCTCGGACAGAAGGGACCCAGTACTTC.